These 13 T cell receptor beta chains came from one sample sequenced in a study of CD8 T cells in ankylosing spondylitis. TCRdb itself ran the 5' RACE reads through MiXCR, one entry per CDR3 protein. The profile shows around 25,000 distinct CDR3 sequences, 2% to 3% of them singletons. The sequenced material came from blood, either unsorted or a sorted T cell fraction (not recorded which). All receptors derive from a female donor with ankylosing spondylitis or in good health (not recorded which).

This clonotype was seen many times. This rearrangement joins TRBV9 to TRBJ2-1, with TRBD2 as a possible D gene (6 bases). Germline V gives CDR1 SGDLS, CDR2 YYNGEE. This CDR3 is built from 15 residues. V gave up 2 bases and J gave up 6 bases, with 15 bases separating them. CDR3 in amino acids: CASSVGTLDFNEQFF. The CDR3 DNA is TGTGCCAGCAGCGTCGGGACTCTCGATTTCAATGAGCAGTTCTTC.

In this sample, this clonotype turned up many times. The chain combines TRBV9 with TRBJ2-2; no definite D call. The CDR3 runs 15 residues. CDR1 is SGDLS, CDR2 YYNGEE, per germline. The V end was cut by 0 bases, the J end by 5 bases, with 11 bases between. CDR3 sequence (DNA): TGTGCCAGCAGCGTAGGCGACACACTTACCGGGGAGCTGTTTTTT. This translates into CASSVGDTLTGELFF.

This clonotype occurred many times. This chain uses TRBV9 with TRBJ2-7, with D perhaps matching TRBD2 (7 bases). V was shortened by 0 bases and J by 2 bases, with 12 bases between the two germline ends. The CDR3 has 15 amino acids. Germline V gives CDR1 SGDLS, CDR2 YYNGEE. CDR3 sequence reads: CASSVEGGFTYEQYF. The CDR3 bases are TGTGCCAGCAGCGTAGAGGGGGGGTTCACCTACGAGCAGTACTTC.

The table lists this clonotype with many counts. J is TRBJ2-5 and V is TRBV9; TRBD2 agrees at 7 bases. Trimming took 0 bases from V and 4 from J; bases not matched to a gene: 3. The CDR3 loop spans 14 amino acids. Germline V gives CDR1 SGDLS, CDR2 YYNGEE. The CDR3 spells CASSVGTSAETQYF. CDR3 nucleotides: TGTGCCAGCAGCGTAGGAACTAGCGCAGAGACCCAGTACTTC.

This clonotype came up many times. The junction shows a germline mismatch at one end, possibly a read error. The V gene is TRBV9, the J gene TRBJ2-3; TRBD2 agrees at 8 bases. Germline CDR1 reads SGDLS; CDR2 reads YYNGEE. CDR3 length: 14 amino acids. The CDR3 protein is CASSVAHGGDKQYF. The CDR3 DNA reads TGTGCCAGCAGCGTAGCCCACGGGGGGGATAAGCAGTATTTT.

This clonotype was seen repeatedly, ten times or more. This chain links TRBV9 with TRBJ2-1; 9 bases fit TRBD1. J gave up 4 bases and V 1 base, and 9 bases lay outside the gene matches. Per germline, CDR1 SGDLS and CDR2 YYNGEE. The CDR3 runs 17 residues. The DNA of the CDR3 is TGTGCCAGCAGCGTAATCCCCGGGACAGGGCTGTACAATGAGCAGTTCTTC. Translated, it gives CASSVIPGTGLYNEQFF.

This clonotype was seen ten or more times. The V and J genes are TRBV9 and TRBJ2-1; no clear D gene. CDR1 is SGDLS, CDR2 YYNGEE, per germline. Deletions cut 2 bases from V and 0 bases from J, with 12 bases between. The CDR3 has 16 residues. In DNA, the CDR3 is TGTGCCAGCAGCGTGAGCGAAGAGTTCTCCTACAATGAGCAGTTCTTC. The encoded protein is CASSVSEEFSYNEQFF. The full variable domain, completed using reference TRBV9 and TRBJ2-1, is DSGVTQTPKHLITATGQRVTLRCSPRSGDLSVYWYQQSLDQGLQFLIQYYNGEERAKGNILERFSAQQFPDLHSELNLSSLELGDSALYFCASSVSEEFSYNEQFFGPGTRLTVL.

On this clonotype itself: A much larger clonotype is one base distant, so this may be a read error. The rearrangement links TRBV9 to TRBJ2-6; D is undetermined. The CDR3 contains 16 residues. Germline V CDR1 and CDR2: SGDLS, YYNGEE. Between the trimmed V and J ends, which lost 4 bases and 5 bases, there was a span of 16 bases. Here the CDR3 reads CASSTVRVQRANVLTF. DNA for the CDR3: TGTGCCAGCAGCACGGTCCGGGTCCAGAGGGCCAACGTCCTGACTTTC.

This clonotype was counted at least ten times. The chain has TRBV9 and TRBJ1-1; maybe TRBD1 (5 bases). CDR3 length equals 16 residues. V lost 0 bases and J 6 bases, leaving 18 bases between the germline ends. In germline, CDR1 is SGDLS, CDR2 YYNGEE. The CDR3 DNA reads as TGTGCCAGCAGCGTAGGCCCTCAGAGTGTGGGGGCTGAAGCTTTCTTT. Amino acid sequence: CASSVGPQSVGAEAFF.

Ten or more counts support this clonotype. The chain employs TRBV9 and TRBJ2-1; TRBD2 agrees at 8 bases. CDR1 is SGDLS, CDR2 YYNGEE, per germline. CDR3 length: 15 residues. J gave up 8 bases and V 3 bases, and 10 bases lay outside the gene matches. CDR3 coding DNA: TGTGCCAGCAGCGCCAGCGGGGGACTCAGCGATGAGCAGTTCTTC. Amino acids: CASSASGGLSDEQFF.

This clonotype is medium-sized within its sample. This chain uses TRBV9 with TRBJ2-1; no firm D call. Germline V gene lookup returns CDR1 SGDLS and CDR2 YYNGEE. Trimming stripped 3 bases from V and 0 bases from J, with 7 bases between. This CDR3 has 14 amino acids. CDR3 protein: CASSERSSYNEQFF. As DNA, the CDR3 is TGTGCCAGCAGCGAGAGGAGCTCCTACAATGAGCAGTTCTTC.

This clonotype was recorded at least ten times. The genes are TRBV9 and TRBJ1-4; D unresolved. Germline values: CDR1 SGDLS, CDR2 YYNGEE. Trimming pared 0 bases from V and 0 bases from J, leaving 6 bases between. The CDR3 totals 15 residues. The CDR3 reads CASSVASPTNEKLFF. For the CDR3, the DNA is TGTGCCAGCAGCGTAGCGAGCCCAACTAATGAAAAACTGTTTTTT. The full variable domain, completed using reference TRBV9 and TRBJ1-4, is DSGVTQTPKHLITATGQRVTLRCSPRSGDLSVYWYQQSLDQGLQFLIQYYNGEERAKGNILERFSAQQFPDLHSELNLSSLELGDSALYFCASSVASPTNEKLFFGSGTQLSVL.

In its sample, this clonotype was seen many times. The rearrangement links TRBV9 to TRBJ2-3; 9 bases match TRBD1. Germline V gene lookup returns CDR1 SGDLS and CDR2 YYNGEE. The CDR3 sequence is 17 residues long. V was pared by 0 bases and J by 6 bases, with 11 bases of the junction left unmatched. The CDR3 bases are TGTGCCAGCAGCGTAGGAGAGCCCGGGACAGGGCTGGATACGCAGTATTTT. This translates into CASSVGEPGTGLDTQYF.